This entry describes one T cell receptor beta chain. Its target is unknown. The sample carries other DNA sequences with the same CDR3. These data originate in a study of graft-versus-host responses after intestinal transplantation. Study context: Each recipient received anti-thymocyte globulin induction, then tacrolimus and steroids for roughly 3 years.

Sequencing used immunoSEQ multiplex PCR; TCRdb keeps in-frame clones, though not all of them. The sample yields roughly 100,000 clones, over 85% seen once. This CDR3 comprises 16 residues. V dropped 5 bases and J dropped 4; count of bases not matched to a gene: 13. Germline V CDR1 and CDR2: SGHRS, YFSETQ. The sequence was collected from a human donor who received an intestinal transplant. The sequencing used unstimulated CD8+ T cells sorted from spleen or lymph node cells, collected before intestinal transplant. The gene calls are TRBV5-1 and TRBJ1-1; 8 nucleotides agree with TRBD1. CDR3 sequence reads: CASSVAGQGAFTEAFF. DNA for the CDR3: TGCGCCAGCAGTGTGGCCGGACAGGGAGCCTTCACTGAAGCTTTCTTT.